The sequence of this T cell receptor beta chain was determined in a study of vaccination and CD4 T cells after COVID-19. As for the study in general: Overlapping spike pools from SARS-CoV-2 and HCoV-NL63, HCoV-OC43 and HCoV-229E served as culture stimuli.

This clonotype occurred a few times. Its antigen is undetermined. General study findings and limits: The median number of SARS-CoV-2-reactive clonotypes increased from around 20 to 38, a change that did not reach significance.

The assay that was used to sequence DNA from cultured CD4+ T cells was the Oncomine TCR Beta short-read assay. TCRdb reprocessed the PCR reads via MiXCR and lists one record per CDR3 protein. The sample has tens of thousands of distinct CDR3 sequences, roughly 50% seen once. This CDR3 has 16 amino acids. Treatment defined: approximately 11-day PBMC culture with coronavirus spike peptide pools or control peptides (ViraFEST assay). IL-2 (roughly 10 IU/ml) and peptide pools (about 10 ug/ml) were added to cultures of under 2.5 million PBMCs per well. Culture proceeded for around ten days, and CD4+ T cells were then isolated by negative selection.

Material for sequencing was CD4+ T cells from blood, cultured in vitro. V usage is TRBV21-1 and J usage is TRBJ1-6; the table's D call, TRBD1, was not checked against the DNA. TRBV21-1 is noted as a pseudogene. The clonotype originates from a human donor who had recovered from COVID-19. This CDR3 is CASSKERGERDSPLHF. The DNA for the CDR3 is TGTGCCAGCAGCAAAGAACGGGGGGAACGAGATTCACCCCTCCACTTT.